This T cell receptor beta chain is from a study of cytomegalovirus exposure and HLA in healthy donors. Study findings and constraints: Indistinguishability led to the exclusion of some V segments, TRBV6-2 and TRBV6-3 included. Trimming of TCR beta V- and J-genes showed a link, identified in a later analysis, to a missense DCLRE1C variant. An ancestry cluster, one associated with Asian ancestry, reportedly showed fewer N-insertions than the roughly 610-donor mean in a later analysis. Presence/absence comparisons presumed near-even sequencing depth among donors.

Use of 60 Vbeta and 13 Jbeta primers characterized the PCR. Assay: immunoSEQ multiplex PCR; the TCRdb copy retains only in-frame clones and omits some. The repertoire holds approximately 140,000 clones, with about three quarters as singletons. The sample holds a few counts of this clone. As yet, its antigen is unknown. The CDR3 spans 13 residues. V lost 4 bases and J lost 2, with 9 bases in between. Germline CDR1 reads SGHRS; CDR2 reads YFSETQ. The specimen sequenced was PBMCs. This chain links TRBV5-1 with TRBJ1-1; no reliable D call. The source is a woman aged 18 to 35 in good health and CMV-seronegative. The CDR3 loop reads CASSPQTNTEAFF. CDR3 nucleotide sequence: TGCGCCAGCAGCCCCCAGACAAACACTGAAGCTTTCTTT.